This T cell receptor beta chain was sequenced during a study of blood T cell repertoires in COVID-19. Participants, about 18 to 90 years old, spanned 25 or so US areas. The table lists this clone with a few counts. Libraries were prepared by immunoSEQ multiplex PCR; TCRdb keeps only in-frame clonotypes and omits some of them. The repertoire consists of roughly 160,000 clones, with around 80% occurring once and the leading ten covering over 15%. CDR1 and CDR2 (germline): SGHTA, FQGTGA. The CDR3 consists of 16 residues. V lost 7 bases and J lost 0; bases outside the gene matches: 7. Source material: PBMCs or T cells enriched from blood (not recorded which). This sequence joins TRBV7-3 and TRBJ2-7; 12 positions agree with TRBD2. The receptor was isolated from a woman in her 70s in a cohort exposed to, infected with or recovered from COVID-19 (not recorded which). The CDR3 sequence is CASISRTSGVSYEQYF. For the CDR3, the DNA is TGTGCCAGCATTTCTCGGACTAGCGGGGTCTCCTACGAGCAGTACTTC.